This TCR beta chain was recorded in a study of cytotoxic CD8 clonotypes in ibrutinib-treated CLL. The CDR3 extends over 12 amino acids. Germline lookup yields CDR1 SGDLS and CDR2 YYNGEE. Trimming shortened V by 3 bases and J by 10 bases, and 11 bases separated the two germline ends. This clone was seen once. Assay used: immunoSEQ multiplex PCR; TCRdb lists only in-frame clones, some missing. The sample lists about 140,000 clones, around 80% occurring once. The sample in question was PBMCs, obtained after 36 months of ibrutinib treatment. V and J are TRBV9 and TRBJ2-1; D gene uncertain. The clonotype comes from a human donor with chronic lymphocytic leukemia. CDR3 sequence (DNA): TGTGCCAGCAGCGCTACAGAAAGGGAGCAGTTCTTC. This translates into CASSATEREQFF. Using reference TRBV9 and TRBJ2-1 for the parts outside the CDR3, the full variable domain is DSGVTQTPKHLITATGQRVTLRCSPRSGDLSVYWYQQSLDQGLQFLIQYYNGEERAKGNILERFSAQQFPDLHSELNLSSLELGDSALYFCASSATEREQFFGPGTRLTVL.